This T cell receptor (beta chain) was identified in a study of radiation and T cells in renal cell carcinoma. Sequencing was performed with immunoSEQ multiplex PCR; in TCRdb, only in-frame clones are kept and a portion is missing. The table shows more than 150,000 clones, with roughly 89% occurring only once. The time point: blood 2 weeks post-SBRT. Documented treatment: 15 Gy SBRT to primary tumor, nephrectomy 4 weeks later. This CDR3 region has 13 residues. V was clipped by 3 bases and J by 5 bases, with 7 bases between them. CDR1 is KGHSH, CDR2 LQKENI, per germline. The material sequenced was blood, taken from a patient whose treatment included radiotherapy and nephrectomy. This chain joins TRBV18 and TRBJ1-4; D gene unclear. This TCR was recovered from a woman between 50 and 59 years old with renal cell carcinoma. As DNA, the CDR3 is TGTGCCAGCTCACCGCCCCACAATGAAAAACTGTTTTTT. It codes for CASSPPHNEKLFF.